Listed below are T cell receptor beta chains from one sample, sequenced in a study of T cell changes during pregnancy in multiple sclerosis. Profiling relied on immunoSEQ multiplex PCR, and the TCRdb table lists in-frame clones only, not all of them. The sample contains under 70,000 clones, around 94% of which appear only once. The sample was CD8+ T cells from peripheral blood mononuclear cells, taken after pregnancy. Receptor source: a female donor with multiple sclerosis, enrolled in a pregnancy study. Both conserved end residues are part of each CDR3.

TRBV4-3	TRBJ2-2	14	CASTPGPNTGELFF
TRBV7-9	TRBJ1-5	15	CASSSTDYSNQPQHF
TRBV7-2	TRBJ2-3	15	CASSSHSGFGDTQYF
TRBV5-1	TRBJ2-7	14	CASSLTGGRDEQYF
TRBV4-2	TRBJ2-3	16	CASSQGAGVGTDTQYF
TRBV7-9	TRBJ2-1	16	CASSSPRTSGSNEQFF
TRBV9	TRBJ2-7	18	CASSPRDGTASLFYEQYF
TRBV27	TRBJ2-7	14	CASSSGGTHYEQYF
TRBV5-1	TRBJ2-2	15	CASSFSGRGTGELFF
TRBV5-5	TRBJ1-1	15	CASSLGVGPAPEAFF
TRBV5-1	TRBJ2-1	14	CASSLSGGSNEQFF
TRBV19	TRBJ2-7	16	CASSIGGGLSSYEQYF
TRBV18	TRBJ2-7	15	CASSPEQRAFYEQYF
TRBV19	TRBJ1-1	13	CASSISGNTEAFF
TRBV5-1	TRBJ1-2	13	CASSLEGGGGYTF
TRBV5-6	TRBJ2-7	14	CASSSMTGVYEQYF
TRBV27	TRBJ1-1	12	CASSSRQTEAFF
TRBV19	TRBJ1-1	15	CASSIAHLQGMEAFF
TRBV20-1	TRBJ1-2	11	CSARGDSFYTF
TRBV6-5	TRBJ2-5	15	CASSVAGVGIETQYF
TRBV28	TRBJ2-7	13	CASMGSDTYEQYF
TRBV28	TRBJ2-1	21	CASSAPPLSGGRGSLTNEQFF
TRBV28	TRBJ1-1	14	CASSPRGGYTEAFF